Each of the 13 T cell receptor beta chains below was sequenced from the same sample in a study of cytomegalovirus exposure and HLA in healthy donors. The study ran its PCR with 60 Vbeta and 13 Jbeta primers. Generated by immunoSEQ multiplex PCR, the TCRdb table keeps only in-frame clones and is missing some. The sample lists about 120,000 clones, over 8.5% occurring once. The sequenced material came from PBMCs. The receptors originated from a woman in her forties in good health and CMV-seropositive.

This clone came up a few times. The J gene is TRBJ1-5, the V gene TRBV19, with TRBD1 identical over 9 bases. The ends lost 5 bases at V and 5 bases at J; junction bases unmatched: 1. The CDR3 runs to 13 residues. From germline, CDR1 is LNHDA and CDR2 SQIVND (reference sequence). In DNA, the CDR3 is TGTGCCAGTAGTCGGACAGGGGATCAGCCCCAGCATTTT. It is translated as CASSRTGDQPQHF.

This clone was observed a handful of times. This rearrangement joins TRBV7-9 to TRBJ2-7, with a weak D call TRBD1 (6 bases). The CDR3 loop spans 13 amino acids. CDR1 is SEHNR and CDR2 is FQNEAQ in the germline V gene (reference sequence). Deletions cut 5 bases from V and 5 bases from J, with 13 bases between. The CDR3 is CASSLNPGDEQYF. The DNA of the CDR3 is TGTGCCAGCAGCCTCAACCCAGGGGACGAGCAGTACTTC.

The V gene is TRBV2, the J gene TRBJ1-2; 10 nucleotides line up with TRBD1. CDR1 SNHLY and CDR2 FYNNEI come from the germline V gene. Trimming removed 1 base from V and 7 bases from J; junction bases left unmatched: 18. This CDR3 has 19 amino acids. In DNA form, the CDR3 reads TGTGCCAGCAGTGAAGAGGATCCGGGACAGGGGCTGCCTATGGTTGGCTACACCTTC. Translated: CASSEEDPGQGLPMVGYTF.

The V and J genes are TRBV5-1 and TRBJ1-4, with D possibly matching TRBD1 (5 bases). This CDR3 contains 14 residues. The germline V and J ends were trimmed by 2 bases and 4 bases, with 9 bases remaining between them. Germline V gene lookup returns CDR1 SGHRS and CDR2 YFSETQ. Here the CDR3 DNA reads TGCGCCAGCAGCTTCAGGGCCCATAATGAAAAACTGTTTTTT. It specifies CASSFRAHNEKLFF.

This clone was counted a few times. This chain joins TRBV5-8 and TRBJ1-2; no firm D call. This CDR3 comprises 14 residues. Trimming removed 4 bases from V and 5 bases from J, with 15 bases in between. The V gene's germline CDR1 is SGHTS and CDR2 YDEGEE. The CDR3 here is CASSPRLLTYGYTF. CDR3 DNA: TGTGCCAGCAGCCCGAGGCTTTTGACTTATGGCTACACCTTC.

In nucleotides, the CDR3 is TGCGCCAGCAGCGGCACCTCAGCGCATACGCAGTATTTT. It encodes CASSGTSAHTQYF. V gene TRBV5-1 combines with J gene TRBJ2-3; D is ambiguous. The CDR3 extends over 13 amino acids. Trimming removed 4 bases at V and 7 bases at J, with 13 bases between. The germline gives CDR1 SGHRS, CDR2 YFSETQ.

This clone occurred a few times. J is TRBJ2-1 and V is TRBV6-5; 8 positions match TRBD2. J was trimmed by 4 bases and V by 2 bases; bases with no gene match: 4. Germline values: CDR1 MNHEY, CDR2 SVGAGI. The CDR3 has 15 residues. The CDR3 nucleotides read TGTGCCAGCAGTTACGGGACTAGGGCTTACAATGAGCAGTTCTTC. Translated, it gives CASSYGTRAYNEQFF.

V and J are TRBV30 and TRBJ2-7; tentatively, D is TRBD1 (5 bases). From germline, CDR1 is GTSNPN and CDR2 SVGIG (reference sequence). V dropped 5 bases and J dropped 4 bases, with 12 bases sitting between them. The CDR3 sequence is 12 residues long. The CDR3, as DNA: TGTGCCTGGGGAAAGACAGAATACGAGCAGTACTTC. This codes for CAWGKTEYEQYF.

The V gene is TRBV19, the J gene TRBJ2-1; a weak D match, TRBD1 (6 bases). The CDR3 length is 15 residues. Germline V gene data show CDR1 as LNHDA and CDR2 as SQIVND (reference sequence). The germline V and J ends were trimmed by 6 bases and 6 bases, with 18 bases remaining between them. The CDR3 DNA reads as TGTGCCAGTAGCCCTCCCCGGACAGACAGCAATGAGCAGTTCTTC. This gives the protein CASSPPRTDSNEQFF.

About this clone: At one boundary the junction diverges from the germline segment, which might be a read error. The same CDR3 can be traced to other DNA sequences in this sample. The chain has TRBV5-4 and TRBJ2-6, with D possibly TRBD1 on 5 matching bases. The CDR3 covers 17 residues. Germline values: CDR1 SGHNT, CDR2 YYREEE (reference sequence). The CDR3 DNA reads TGTGCCAGCAGCTTGGTGGGCCCCCTCTCTGGGGCTAACGTCCTGACTTTC. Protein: CASSLVGPLSGANVLTF.

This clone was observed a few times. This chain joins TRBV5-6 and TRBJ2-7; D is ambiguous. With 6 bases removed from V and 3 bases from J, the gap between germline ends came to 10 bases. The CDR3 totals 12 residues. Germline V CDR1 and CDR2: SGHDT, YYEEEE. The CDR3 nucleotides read TGTGCCAGCACCGACACGAGCTACGAGCAGTACTTC. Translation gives CASTDTSYEQYF.

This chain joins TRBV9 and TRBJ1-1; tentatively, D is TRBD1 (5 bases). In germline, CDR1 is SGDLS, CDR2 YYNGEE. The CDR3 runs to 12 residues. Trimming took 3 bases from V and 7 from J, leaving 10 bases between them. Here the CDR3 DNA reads TGTGCCAGCAGCGCTGGGACTCTTGAAGCTTTCTTT. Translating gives CASSAGTLEAFF.

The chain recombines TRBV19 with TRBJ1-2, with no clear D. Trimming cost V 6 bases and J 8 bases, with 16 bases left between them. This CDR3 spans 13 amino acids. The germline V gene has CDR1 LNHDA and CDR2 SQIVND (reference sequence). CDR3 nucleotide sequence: TGTGCCAGTAGCCCAGTCAGATCGGGAGGCTACACCTTC. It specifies CASSPVRSGGYTF.